The clone carrying this T cell receptor (beta chain) was recorded once. The target antigen is unknown. The PCR employed 60 Vbeta primers together with 13 Jbeta primers. This table comes from immunoSEQ multiplex PCR, and its TCRdb copy is limited to in-frame clones, with some not included. The sample includes about 70,000 clones, approximately 74% of them seen just once. This sample is drawn from a study of cytomegalovirus exposure and HLA in healthy donors. Findings of the study overall: V- and J-gene trimming in TCR beta was tied to a missense DCLRE1C variant by an analysis performed later. Accurate HLA-A and HLA-B prediction from TCR beta sequences was reported for most subjects. Exclusion applied to some V segments, including TRBV6-2 and TRBV6-3, as they were indistinguishable.

This CDR3 contains 16 residues. The germline V gene encodes CDR1 SGHRS and CDR2 YFSETQ. V gave up 3 bases and J gave up 6 bases; unmatched junction bases: 7. This sequence was found in a man aged 35-49 years in good health and CMV-seropositive. The V and J genes are TRBV5-1 and TRBJ2-3; 13 nucleotides agree with TRBD2. The sample comprised PBMCs. The chain's CDR3 is CASSYGTSGMGDTQYF. The CDR3 bases are TGCGCCAGCAGCTACGGGACTAGCGGGATGGGGGATACGCAGTATTTT.